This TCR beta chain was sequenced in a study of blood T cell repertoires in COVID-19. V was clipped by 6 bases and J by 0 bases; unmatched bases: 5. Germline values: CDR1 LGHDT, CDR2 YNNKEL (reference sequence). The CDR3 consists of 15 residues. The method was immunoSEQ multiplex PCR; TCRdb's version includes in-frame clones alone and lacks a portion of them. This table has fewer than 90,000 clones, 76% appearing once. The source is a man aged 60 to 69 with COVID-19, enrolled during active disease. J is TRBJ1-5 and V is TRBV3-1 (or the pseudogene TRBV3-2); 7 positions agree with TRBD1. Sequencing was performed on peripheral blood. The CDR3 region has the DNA TGTGCCAGCAGTCCGGACAGGTTTAGCAATCAGCCCCAGCATTTT. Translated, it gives CASSPDRFSNQPQHF.